Given below is one T cell receptor beta chain in context. Since a much larger clone is just one base distant, this may be a read error. The germline gives CDR1 MNHEY, CDR2 SVGAGI. This CDR3 region has 16 residues. Amplification targeted TCR beta CDR3 regions from RNA transcripts. TCR CDR3 underwent first-round RT-PCR with the HTBI primer set. MiXCR, run by TCRdb on the multiplex PCR reads, gives a single entry per CDR3 protein. The repertoire consists of under 350,000 distinct CDR3 sequences, with 13% occurring once and the leading ten covering approximately 8.6%. The sample is drawn from a study of T cells in Graves' hyperthyroidism and ophthalmopathy. Study-wide context: Pretreatment peripheral blood was obtained at initial diagnosis.

This clonotype was sampled from a woman aged 25-40 years with Graves' hyperthyroidism that later progressed to Graves' ophthalmopathy. The specimen was blood. This chain uses TRBV6-5 with TRBJ2-3; TRBD2 aligns across 9 bases. DNA of the CDR3: TGTGCCAGCAGTTCAACGACTAGCGGTTTCACAGGTACGCAGTATTTT. Translated, it gives CASSSTTSGFTGTQYF.